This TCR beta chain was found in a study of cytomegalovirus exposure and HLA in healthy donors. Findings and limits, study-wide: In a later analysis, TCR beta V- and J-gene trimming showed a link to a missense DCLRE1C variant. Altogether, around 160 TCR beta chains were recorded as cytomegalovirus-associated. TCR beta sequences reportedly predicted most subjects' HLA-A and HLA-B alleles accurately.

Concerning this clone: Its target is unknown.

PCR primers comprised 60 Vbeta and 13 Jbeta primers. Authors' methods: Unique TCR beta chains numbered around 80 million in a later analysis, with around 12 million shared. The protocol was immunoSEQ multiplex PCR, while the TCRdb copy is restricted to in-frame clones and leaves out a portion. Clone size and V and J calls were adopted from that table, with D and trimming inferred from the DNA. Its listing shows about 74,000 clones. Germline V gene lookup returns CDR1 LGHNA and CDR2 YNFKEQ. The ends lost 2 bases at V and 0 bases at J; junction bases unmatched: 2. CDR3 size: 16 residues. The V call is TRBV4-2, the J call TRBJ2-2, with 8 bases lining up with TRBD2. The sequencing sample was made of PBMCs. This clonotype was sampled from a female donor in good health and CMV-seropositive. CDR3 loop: CASSQLSGTNTGELFF. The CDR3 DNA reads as TGTGCCAGCAGCCAACTTAGCGGGACGAACACCGGGGAGCTGTTTTTT.